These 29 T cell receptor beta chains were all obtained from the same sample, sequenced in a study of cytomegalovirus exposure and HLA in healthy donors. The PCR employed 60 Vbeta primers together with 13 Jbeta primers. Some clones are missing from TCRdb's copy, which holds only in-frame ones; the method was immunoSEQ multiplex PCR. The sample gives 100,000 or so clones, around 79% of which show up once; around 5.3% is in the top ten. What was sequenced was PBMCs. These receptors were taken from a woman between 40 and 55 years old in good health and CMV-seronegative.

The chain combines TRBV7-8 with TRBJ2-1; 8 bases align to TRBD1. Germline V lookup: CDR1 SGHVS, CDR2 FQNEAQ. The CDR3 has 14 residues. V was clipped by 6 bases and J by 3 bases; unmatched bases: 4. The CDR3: CASRPGQGYNEQFF. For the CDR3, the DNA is TGTGCCAGCAGACCCGGACAGGGCTACAATGAGCAGTTCTTC.

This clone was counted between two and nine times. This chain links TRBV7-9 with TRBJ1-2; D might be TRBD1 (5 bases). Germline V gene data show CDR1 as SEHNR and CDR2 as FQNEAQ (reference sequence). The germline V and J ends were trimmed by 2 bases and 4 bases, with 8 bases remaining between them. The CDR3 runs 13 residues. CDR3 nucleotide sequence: TGTGCCAGCAGCTTACAGGGTAGCTATGGCTACACCTTC. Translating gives CASSLQGSYGYTF. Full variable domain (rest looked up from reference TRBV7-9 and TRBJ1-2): DTGVSQNPRHKITKRGQNVTFRCDPISEHNRLYWYRQTLGQGPEFLTYFQNEAQLEKSRLLSDRFSAERPKGSFSTLEIQRTEQGDSAMYLCASSLQGSYGYTFGSGTRLTVV.

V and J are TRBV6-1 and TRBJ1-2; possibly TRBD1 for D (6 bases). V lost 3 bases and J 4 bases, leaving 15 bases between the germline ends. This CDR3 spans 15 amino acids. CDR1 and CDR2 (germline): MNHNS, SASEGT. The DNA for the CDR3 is TGTGCCAGCAGTGACCCCCCACAGGGATTCTATGGCTACACCTTC. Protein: CASSDPPQGFYGYTF.

The CDR3 DNA sequence: TGTGCCAGCAGTGAGGTGGACAGGGTATTCGATCAGCCCCAGCATTTT. This translates into CASSEVDRVFDQPQHF. J is TRBJ1-5 and V is TRBV2; the match to TRBD1 covers 8 bases. Germline CDR1 SNHLY, CDR2 FYNNEI. There are 16 residues in the CDR3. With V trimmed by 3 bases and J by 5 bases, 9 bases remained unmatched.

CDR3 loop: CSVESSRTDTQYF. CDR3 DNA sequence: TGCAGCGTGGAGTCGAGCCGCACAGATACGCAGTATTTT. The chain links TRBV29-1 to TRBJ2-3; D call uncertain. V lost 6 bases, J lost 1 base, and 11 bases lay in between. CDR1 and CDR2 (germline): SQVTM, ANQGSEA. The CDR3 runs to 13 residues.

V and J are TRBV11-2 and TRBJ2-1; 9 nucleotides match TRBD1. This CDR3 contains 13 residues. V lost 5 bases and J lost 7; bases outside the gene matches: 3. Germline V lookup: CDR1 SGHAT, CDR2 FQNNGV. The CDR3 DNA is TGTGCCAGCAGCCGGGACAGGGATAATGAGCAGTTCTTC. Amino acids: CASSRDRDNEQFF. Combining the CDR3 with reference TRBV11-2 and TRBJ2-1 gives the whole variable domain EAGVAQSPRYKIIEKRQSVAFWCNPISGHATLYWYQQILGQGPKLLIQFQNNGVVDDSQLPKDRFSAERLKGVDSTLKIQPAKLEDSAVYLCASSRDRDNEQFFGPGTRLTVL.

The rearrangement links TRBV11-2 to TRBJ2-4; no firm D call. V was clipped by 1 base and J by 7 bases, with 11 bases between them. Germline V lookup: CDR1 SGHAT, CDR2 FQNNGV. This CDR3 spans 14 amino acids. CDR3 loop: CASSLVREKNIQYF. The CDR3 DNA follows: TGTGCCAGCAGCTTAGTGAGAGAAAAGAACATTCAGTACTTC.

The chain's CDR3 is CASSPRSNTGELFF. The CDR3 region has the DNA TGTGCCAGCAGTCCTAGATCCAACACCGGGGAGCTGTTTTTT. The chain employs TRBV6-6 and TRBJ2-2; no definite D call. CDR3 length equals 14 residues. The V gene lost 5 bases and the J gene lost 2 bases, with 9 bases spanning the gap. Germline V gene sequence: CDR1 MNHNY, CDR2 SVGAGI (reference sequence).

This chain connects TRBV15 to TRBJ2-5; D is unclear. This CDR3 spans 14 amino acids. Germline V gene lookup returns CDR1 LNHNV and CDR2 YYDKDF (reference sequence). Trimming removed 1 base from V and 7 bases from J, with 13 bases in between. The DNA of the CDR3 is TGTGCCACCAGCAGAGTTGGCAGCGTGGGGACCCAGTACTTC. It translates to CATSRVGSVGTQYF.

The DNA of the CDR3 is TGTGCCTGGAGTCGACAGGGGCGGAACCAAGAGACCCAGTACTTC. Translation gives CAWSRQGRNQETQYF. The chain carries TRBV30 and TRBJ2-5, with 8 bases identical to TRBD1. The CDR3 loop spans 15 amino acids. CDR1 and CDR2 from the germline V gene are GTSNPN and SVGIG (reference sequence). V dropped 2 bases and J dropped 0; count of bases not matched to a gene: 5.

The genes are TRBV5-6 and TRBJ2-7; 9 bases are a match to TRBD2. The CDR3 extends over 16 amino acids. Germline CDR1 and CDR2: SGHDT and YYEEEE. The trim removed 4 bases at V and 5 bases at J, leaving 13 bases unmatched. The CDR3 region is CASSLRRSGGKNEQYF. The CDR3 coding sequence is TGTGCCAGCAGCCTGCGTAGGAGCGGGGGGAAAAACGAGCAGTACTTC. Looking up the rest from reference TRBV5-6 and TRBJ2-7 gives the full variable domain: DAGVTQSPTHLIKTRGQQVTLRCSPKSGHDTVSWYQQALGQGPQFIFQYYEEEERQRGNFPDRFSGHQFPNYSSELNVNALLLGDSALYLCASSLRRSGGKNEQYFGPGTRLTVT.

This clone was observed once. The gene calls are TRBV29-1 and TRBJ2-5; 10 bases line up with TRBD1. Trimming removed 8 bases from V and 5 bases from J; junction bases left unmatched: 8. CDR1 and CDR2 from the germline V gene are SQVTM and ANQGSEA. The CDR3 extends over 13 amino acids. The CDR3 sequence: CSYGQGVHETQYF. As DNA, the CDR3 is TGCAGCTATGGACAGGGGGTACACGAGACCCAGTACTTC.

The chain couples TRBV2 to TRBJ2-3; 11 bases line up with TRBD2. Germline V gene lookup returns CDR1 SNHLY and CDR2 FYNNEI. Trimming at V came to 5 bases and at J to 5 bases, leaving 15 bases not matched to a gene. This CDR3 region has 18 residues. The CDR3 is CASSPKFSGGASQDTQYF. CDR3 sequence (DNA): TGTGCCAGCAGTCCCAAATTTAGCGGGGGGGCTTCGCAAGATACGCAGTATTTT. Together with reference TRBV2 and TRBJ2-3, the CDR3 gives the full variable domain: EPEVTQTPSHQVTQMGQEVILRCVPISNHLYFYWYRQILGQKVEFLVSFYNNEISEKSEIFDDQFSVERPDGSNFTLKIRSTKLEDSAMYFCASSPKFSGGASQDTQYFGPGTRLTVL.

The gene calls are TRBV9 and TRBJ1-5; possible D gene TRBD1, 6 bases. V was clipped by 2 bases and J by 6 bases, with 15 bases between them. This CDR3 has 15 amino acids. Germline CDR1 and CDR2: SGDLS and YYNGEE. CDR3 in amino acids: CASSVGTTRGQPQHF. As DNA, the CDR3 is TGTGCCAGCAGCGTCGGGACAACCAGGGGTCAGCCCCAGCATTTT.

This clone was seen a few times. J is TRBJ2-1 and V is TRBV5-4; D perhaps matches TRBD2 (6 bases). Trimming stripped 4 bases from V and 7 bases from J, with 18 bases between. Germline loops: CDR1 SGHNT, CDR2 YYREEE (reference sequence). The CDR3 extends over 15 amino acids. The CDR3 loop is CASSPDGTRNNEQFF. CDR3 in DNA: TGTGCCAGCAGCCCGGACGGGACTCGGAATAATGAGCAGTTCTTC.

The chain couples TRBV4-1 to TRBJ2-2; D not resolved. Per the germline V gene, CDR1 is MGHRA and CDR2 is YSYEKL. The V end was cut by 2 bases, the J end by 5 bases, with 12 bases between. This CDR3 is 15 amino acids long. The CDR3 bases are TGCGCCAGCAGCCAAACCAGTACGCGGACCGGGGAGCTGTTTTTT. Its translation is CASSQTSTRTGELFF.

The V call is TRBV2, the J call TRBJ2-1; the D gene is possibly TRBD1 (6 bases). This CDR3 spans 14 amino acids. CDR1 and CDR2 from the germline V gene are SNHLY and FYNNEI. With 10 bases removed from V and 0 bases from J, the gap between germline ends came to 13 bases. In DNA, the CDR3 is TGTGCCACCGAACAGGGAATCTCCTACAATGAGCAGTTCTTC. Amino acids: CATEQGISYNEQFF. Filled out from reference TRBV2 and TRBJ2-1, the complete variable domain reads EPEVTQTPSHQVTQMGQEVILRCVPISNHLYFYWYRQILGQKVEFLVSFYNNEISEKSEIFDDQFSVERPDGSNFTLKIRSTKLEDSAMYFCATEQGISYNEQFFGPGTRLTVL.

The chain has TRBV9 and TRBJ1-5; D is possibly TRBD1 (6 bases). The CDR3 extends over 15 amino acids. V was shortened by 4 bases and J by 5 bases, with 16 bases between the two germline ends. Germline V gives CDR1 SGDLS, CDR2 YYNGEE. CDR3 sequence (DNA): TGTGCCAGCAGCCCACAGGGATTGGGTTATCAGCCCCAGCATTTT. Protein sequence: CASSPQGLGYQPQHF.

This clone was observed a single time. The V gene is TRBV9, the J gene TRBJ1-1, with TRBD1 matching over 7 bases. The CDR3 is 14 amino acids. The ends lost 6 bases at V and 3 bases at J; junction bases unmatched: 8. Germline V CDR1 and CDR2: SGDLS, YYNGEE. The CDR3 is CASTRGQSHTEAFF. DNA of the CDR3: TGTGCCAGCACCCGGGGACAGTCTCACACTGAAGCTTTCTTT.

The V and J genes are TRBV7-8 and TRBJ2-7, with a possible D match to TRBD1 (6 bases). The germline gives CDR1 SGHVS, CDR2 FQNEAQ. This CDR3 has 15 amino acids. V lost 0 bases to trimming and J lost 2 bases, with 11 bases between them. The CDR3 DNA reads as TGTGCCAGCAGCTTAGCTGCAGGGGCTGCCTACGAGCAGTACTTC. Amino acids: CASSLAAGAAYEQYF.

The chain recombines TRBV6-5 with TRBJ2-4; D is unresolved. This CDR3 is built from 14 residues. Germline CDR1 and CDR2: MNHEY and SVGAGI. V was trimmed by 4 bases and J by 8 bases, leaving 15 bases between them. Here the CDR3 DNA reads TGTGCCAGCAGTTTTAATCCACCGGGTGACATTCAGTACTTC. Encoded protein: CASSFNPPGDIQYF.

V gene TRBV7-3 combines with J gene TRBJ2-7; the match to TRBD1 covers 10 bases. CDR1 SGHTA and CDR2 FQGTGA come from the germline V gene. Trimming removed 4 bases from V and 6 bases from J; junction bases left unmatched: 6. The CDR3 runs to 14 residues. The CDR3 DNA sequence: TGTGCCAGCAGCTCCCTGGGACAGGGGAGCGAGCAGTACTTC. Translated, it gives CASSSLGQGSEQYF.

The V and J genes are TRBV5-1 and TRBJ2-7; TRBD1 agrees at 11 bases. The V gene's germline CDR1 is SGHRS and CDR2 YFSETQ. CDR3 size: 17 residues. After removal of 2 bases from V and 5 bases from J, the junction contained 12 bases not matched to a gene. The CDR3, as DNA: TGCGCCAGCAGCTTCCGGACAGGGGGCCAAGGGAGTCACGAGCAGTACTTC. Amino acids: CASSFRTGGQGSHEQYF.

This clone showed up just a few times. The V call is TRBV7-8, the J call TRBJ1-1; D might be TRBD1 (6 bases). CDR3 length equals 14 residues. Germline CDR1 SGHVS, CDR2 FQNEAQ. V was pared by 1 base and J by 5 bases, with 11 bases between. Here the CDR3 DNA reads TGTGCCAGCAGCTTAGTGGGGGGGGCGACTGAAGCTTTCTTT. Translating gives CASSLVGGATEAFF. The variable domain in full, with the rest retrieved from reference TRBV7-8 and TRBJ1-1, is GAGVSQSPRYKVAKRGQDVALRCDPISGHVSLFWYQQALGQGPEFLTYFQNEAQLDKSGLPSDRFFAERPEGSVSTLKIQRTQQEDSAVYLCASSLVGGATEAFFGQGTRLTVV.

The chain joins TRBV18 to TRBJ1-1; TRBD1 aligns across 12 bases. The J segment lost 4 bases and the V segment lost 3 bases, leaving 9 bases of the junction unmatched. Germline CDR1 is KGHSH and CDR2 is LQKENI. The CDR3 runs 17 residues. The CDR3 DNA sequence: TGTGCCAGCTCACCCCTGTCAGGGACAGGGGGCATCACTGAAGCTTTCTTT. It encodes CASSPLSGTGGITEAFF.

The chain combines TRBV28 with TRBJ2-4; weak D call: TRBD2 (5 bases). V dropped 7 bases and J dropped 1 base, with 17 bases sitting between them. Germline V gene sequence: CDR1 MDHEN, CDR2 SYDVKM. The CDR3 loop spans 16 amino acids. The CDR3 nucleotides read TGTGCCAGCAAGTCTGCCGGGTCGGGGGCCAAAAACATTCAGTACTTC. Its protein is CASKSAGSGAKNIQYF.

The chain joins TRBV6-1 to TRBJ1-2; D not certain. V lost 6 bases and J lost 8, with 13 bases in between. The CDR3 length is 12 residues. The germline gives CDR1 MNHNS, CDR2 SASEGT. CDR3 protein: CASRKEVKGYTF. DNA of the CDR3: TGTGCCAGCAGAAAGGAGGTAAAGGGCTACACCTTC.

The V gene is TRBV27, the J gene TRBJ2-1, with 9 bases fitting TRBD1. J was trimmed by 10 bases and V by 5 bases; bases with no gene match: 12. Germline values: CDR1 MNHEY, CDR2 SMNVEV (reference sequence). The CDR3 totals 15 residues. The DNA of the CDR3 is TGTGCCAGCAGTCAAACCGGGACAGGGACCAGGGAGCAGTTCTTC. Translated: CASSQTGTGTREQFF.

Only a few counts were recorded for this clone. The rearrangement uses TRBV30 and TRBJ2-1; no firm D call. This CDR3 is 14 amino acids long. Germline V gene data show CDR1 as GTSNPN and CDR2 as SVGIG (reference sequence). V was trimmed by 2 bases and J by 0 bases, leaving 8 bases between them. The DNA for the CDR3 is TGTGCCTGGAGTATGAAGAGCTCCTACAATGAGCAGTTCTTC. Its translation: CAWSMKSSYNEQFF. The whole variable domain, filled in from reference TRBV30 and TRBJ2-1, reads SQTIHQWPATLVQPVGSPLSLECTVEGTSNPNLYWYRQAAGRGLQLLFYSVGIGQISSEVPQNLSASRPQDRQFILSSKKLLLSDSGFYLCAWSMKSSYNEQFFGPGTRLTVL.